The text below deals with one TCR beta chain. This sample stems from a study of blood T cell repertoires in COVID-19. The V and J ends lost 5 bases and 4 bases, in that order; junction bases with no gene match: 14. The CDR3 is 19 amino acids. Germline V gene sequence: CDR1 LNHDA, CDR2 SQIVND (reference sequence). This table comes from immunoSEQ multiplex PCR, and its TCRdb copy is limited to in-frame clones, with some not included. Of fewer than 250,000 clones listed, around 84% are singletons. The origin of this receptor is a middle-aged man with COVID-19, enrolled during active disease. The material sequenced was peripheral blood. The V gene is TRBV19, the J gene TRBJ2-3, with 14 nucleotides matching TRBD2. CDR3 coding DNA: TGTGCCAGTAGTCGAACGCCGGGACTAGCGGGAGTGGGTCCAGATACGCAGTATTTT. It codes for CASSRTPGLAGVGPDTQYF.